This T cell receptor (beta chain) was captured by sequencing in a study of blood T cell repertoires in COVID-19. Across the study: Whether acute or convalescent, the COVID-19 samples came from the United States, Italy and Spain. PBMCs, B-cell-depleted T cells, or T cells provided the cDNA or gDNA that made up the material.

This clone occurred once. The CDR3 extends over 14 amino acids. Germline V gene lookup returns CDR1 SEHNR and CDR2 FQNEAQ (reference sequence). V lost 5 bases and J lost 6; bases outside the gene matches: 10. Original processing methods: Reference gene primer amplification gave estimated nucleated cell counts. Clones were sequenced by immunoSEQ multiplex PCR, and TCRdb holds only the in-frame ones, with some missing. Clone size and V and J calls were adopted from that table, with D and trimming inferred from the DNA. The table has 87,000 or so clones, around 90% seen once. The V call is TRBV7-9, the J call TRBJ2-7; 7 nucleotides line up with TRBD1. The sequence derives from a man in his forties with acute or convalescent COVID-19. The specimen was peripheral blood. CDR3 amino acids: CASSLGQEPVEQYF. CDR3 DNA: TGTGCCAGCAGCCTCGGACAGGAACCGGTCGAGCAGTACTTC.